The sequence of this TCR beta chain was determined in a study of shared clonotypes between healthy human individuals. Study-wide points: Naive subsets tended to show greater estimated richness than memory subsets. For naive CD4 cells, roughly 5% of clonotypes were shared across a handful of donors. The represented genetic and exposure-history diversity was limited by the small number of donors.

Trimming removed 1 base at V and 8 bases at J, with 17 bases between. The CDR3 covers 15 residues. In germline, CDR1 is SGHAT, CDR2 FQDESV (reference sequence). Naivety among CD8 cells was defined by CD45RO negativity and positive CCR7 selection, thereby excluding terminally differentiated effector memory CD45RA+ cells. With respect to this clone: Its antigen is not known.

Each cell subset's genomic DNA was divided evenly among several immunoSEQ plates. Clones were read by immunoSEQ multiplex PCR, and TCRdb kept only the in-frame ones, dropping some. The repertoire holds about 2.1 million clones, with around 95% as singletons. The gene calls are TRBV11-1 and TRBJ1-2, with D hard to call. Specimen: naive CD8+ T cells from PBMCs. The TCR sequence derives from a man aged 18 to 30 in good health. Some clones in this sample may be carry-over from other donors' samples. This CDR3 is CASSLVTSGFGGYTF. The CDR3 region has the DNA TGTGCCAGCAGCTTAGTCACCTCCGGGTTCGGAGGCTACACCTTC.